Detailed here is one T cell receptor (beta chain). Its target is not known. The sample comes from a study of shared clonotypes between healthy human individuals. The study, taken as a whole, reports: An effect of sequencing depth on clonotype sharing among donors was expected. On the whole, naive subsets had larger estimated richness than memory subsets had.

Caucasian adults residing in Nashville, Tennessee made up all the donors. Each PCR replicate from the sorted subsets contained about 210 ng DNA, which is about 30,000 T cell genomes. Sequenced by immunoSEQ multiplex PCR; TCRdb stores in-frame clones only, minus some. The sample includes a few million clones, approximately 94% seen only once; the top ten take over 0.1%. The germline V and J ends were trimmed by 6 bases and 3 bases, with 11 bases remaining between them. There are 13 residues in the CDR3. Germline V gene data show CDR1 as LNHDA and CDR2 as SQIVND (reference sequence). The sequencing input was naive CD4+ T cells sorted from blood. Stated subset: CD45RA+ positively selected. This sequence joins TRBV19 and TRBJ1-2; D is perhaps TRBD1 (6 bases). This TCR derives from a man aged 18 to 29 in good health. The CDR3 region has the DNA TGTGCCAGTAGACCGCAGGGGTACTATGGCTACACCTTC. It encodes CASRPQGYYGYTF.